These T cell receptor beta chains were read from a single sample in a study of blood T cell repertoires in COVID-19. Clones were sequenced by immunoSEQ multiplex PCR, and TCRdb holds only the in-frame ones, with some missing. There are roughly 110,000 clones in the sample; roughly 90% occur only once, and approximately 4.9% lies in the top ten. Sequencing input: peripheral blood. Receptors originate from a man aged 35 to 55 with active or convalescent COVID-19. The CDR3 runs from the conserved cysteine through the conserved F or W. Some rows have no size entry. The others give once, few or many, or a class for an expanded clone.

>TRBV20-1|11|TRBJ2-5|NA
CSAGQGETQYF
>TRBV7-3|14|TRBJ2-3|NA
CASSFAGGPDTQYF
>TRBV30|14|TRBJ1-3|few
CAWGPVGARNTIYF
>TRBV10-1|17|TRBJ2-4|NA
CANSGLAGKLAKNIQYF
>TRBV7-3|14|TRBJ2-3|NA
CASSLTTLPNTQYF
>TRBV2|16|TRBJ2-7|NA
CASRDRGDSWAYEQYF
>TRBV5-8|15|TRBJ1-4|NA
CASSLSGGGGEKLFF
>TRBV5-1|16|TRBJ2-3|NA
CASSLARTASTDTQYF
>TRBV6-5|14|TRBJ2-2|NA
CASSYSGLSGELFF
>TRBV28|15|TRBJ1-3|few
CASSPLPYSGNTIYF
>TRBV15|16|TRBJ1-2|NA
CATDPGQGPKIYGYTF
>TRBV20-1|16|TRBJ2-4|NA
CSASGQGAWTKNIQYF
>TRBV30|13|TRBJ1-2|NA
CAWNSGGLGGYTF
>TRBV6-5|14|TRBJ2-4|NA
CASSFRDGGNIQYF
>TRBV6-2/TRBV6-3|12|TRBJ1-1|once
CASSLLNTEAFF
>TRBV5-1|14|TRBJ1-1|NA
CASSLKGAYTEAFF
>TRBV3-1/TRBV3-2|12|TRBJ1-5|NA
CASSQVNQPQHF
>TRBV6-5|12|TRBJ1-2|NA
CASSSTGGAGTF
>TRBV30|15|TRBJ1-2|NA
CAGSTRGSHLYGYTF
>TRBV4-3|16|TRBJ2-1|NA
CASSQETSGFYNEQFF
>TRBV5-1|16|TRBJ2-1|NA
CASSTPGGGSYNEQFF
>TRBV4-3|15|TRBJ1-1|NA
CASSSNVAGRTEAFF
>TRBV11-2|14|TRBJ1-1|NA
CASSRIGQGTEAFF
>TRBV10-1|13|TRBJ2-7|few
CASSEQSSYEQYF
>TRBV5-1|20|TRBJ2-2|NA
CASSLGFRGLADPNTGELFF
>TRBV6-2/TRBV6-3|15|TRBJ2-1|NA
CASSYPGTSGLGQFF
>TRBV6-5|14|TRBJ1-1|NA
CASTVRGGETEAFF
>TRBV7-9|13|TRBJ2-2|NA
CASRTGTTGELFF
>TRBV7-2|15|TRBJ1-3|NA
CASSLGSGTGNTIYF
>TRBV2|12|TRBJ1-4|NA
CASSAEEQKLFF
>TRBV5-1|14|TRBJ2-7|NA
CASPPEANSYEQYF
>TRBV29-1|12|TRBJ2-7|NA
CSVGREGREQYF
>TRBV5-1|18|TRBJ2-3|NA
CASSTGTSGSSSTDTQYF
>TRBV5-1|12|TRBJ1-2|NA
CASSLDMIGYTF
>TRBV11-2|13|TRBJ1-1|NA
CASSLLRQSEAFF
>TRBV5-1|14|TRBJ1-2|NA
CASSLADSRKGYTF
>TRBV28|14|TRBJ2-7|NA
CASSLPSGSYEQYF
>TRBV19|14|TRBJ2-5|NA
CASSTQGAQETQYF
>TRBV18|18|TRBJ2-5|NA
CASSPNPQLNEKRETQYF
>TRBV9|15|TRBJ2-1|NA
CASSLPTGLGNEQFF
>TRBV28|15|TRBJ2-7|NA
CASSFFGGGSYEQYF
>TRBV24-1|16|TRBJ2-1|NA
CATSDLLAGSYNEQFF
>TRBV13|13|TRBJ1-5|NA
CASSYGSNQPQHF
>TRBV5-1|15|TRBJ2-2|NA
CASSYWDRNTGELFF
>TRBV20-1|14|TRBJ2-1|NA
CSASRGRSHNEQFF
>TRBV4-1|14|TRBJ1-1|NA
CASRKQGGNTEAFF
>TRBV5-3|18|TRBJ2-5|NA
CARSSDWTSGRPRQTQYF
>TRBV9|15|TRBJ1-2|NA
CASSAQTGGRDGYTF